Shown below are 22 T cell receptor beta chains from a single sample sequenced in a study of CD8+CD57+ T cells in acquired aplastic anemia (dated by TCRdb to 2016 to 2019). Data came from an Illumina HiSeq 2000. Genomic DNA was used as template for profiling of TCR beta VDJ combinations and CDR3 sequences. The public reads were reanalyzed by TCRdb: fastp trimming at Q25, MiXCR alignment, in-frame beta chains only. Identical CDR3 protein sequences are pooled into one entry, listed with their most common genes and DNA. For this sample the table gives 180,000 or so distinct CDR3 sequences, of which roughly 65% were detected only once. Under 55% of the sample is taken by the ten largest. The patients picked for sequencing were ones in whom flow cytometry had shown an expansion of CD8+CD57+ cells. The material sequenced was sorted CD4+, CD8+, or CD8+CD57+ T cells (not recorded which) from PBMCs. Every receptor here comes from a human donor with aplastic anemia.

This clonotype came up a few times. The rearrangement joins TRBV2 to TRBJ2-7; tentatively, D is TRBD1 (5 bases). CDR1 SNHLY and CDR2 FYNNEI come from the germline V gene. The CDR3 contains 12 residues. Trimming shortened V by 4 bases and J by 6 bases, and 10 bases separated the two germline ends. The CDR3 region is CASSGEGAEQYF. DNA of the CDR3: TGTGCCAGCAGTGGGGAAGGGGCCGAGCAGTACTTC.

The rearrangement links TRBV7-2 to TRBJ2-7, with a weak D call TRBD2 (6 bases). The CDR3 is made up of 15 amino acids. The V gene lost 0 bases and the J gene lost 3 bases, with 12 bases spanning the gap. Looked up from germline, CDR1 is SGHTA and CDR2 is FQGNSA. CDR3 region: CASSLAKFGGYEQYF. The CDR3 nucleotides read TGTGCCAGCAGCTTAGCTAAGTTCGGGGGCTACGAGCAGTACTTC.

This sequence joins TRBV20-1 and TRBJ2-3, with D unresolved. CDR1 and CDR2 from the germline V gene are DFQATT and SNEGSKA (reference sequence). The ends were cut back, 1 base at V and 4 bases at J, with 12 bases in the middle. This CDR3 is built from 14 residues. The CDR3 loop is CSARGLAGSDTQYF. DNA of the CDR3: TGCAGTGCTAGAGGTCTGGCAGGATCAGATACGCAGTATTTT.

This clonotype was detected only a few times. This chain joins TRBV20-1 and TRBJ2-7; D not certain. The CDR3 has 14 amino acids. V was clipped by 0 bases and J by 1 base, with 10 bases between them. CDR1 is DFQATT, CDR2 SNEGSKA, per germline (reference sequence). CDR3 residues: CSARDIGPSYEQYF. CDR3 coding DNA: TGCAGTGCTAGAGATATCGGACCATCCTACGAGCAGTACTTC.

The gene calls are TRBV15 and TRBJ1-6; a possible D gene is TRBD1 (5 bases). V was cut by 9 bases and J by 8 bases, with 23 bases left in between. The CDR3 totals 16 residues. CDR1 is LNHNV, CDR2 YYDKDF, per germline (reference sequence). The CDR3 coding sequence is TGTGCCACGGGGAGGGGTATTTCGCTGGGAGATTCACCCCTCCACTTT. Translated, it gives CATGRGISLGDSPLHF.

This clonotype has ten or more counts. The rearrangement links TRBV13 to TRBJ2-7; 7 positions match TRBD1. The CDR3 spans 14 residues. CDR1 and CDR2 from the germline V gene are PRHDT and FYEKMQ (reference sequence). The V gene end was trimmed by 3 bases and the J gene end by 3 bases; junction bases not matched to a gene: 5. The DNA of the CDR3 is TGTGCCAGCAGCTTGAGGGACAGATACTACGAGCAGTACTTC. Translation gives CASSLRDRYYEQYF. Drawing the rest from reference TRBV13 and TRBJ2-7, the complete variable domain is AAGVIQSPRHLIKEKRETATLKCYPIPRHDTVYWYQQGPGQDPQFLISFYEKMQSDKGSIPDRFSAQQFSDYHSELNMSSLELGDSALYFCASSLRDRYYEQYFGPGTRLTVT.

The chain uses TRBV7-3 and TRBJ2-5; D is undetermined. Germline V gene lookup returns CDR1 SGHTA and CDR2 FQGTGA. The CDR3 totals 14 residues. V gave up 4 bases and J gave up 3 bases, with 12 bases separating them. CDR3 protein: CASSSTRSKETQYF. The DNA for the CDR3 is TGTGCCAGCAGCTCTACGAGGAGCAAAGAGACCCAGTACTTC.

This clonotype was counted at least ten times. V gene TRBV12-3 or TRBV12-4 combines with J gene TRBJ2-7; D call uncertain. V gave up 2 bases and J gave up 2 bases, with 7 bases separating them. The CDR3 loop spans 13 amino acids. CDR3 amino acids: CASSLTLTYEQYF. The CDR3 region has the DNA TGTGCCAGCAGTTTAACACTCACCTACGAGCAGTACTTC.

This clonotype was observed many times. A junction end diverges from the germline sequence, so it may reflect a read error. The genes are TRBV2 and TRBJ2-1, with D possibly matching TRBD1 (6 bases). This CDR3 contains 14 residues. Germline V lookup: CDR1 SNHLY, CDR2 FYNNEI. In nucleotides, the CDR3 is TGTGCCGGCAGTGATCAACAGGGAGACAATGGGCAGTTCTTC. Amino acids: CAGSDQQGDNGQFF.

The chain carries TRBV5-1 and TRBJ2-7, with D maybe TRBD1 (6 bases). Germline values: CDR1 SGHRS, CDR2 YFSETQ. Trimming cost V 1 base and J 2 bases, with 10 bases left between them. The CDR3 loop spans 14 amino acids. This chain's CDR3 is CASSLQQGTYEQYF. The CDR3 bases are TGCGCCAGCAGCTTGCAACAGGGCACCTACGAGCAGTACTTC.

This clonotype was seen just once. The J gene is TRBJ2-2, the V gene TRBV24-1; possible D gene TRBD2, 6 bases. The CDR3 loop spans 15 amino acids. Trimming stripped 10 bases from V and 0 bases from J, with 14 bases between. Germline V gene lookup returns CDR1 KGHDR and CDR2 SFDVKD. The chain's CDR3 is CATSRGGTNTGELFF. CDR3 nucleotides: TGTGCCACTTCTCGGGGCGGGACGAACACCGGGGAGCTGTTTTTT.

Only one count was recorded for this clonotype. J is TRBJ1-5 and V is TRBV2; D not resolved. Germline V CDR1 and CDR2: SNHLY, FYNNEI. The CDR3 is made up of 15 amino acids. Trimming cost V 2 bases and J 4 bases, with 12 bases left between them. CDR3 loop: CASSELGGRNQPQHF. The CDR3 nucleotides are TGTGCCAGCAGTGAATTGGGAGGGAGGAATCAGCCCCAGCATTTT. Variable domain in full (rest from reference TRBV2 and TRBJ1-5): EPEVTQTPSHQVTQMGQEVILRCVPISNHLYFYWYRQILGQKVEFLVSFYNNEISEKSEIFDDQFSVERPDGSNFTLKIRSTKLEDSAMYFCASSELGGRNQPQHFGDGTRLSIL.

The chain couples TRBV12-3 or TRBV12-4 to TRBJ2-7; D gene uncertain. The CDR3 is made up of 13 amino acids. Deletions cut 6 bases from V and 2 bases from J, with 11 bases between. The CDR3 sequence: CASRAAVAYEQYF. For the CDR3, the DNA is TGTGCCAGCAGAGCCGCGGTGGCCTACGAGCAGTACTTC.

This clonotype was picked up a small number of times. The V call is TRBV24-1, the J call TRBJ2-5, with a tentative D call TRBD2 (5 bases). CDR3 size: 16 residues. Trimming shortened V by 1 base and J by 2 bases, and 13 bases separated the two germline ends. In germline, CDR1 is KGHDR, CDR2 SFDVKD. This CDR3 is CATSDFYTREQETQYF. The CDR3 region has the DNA TGTGCCACCAGTGATTTCTACACGAGGGAGCAAGAGACCCAGTACTTC.

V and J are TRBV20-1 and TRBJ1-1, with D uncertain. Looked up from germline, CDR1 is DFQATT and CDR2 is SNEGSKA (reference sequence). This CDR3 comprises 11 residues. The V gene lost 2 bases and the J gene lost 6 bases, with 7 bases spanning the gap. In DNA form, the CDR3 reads TGCAGTGCTAGAAGAGGCTCTGAAGCTTTCTTT. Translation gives CSARRGSEAFF.

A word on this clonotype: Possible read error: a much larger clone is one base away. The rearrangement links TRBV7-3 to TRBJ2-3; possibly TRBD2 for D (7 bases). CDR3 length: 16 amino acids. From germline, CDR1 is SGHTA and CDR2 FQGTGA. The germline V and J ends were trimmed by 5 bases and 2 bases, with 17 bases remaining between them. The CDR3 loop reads CASSVGGGGFTDTQYF. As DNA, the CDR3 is TGTGCCAGCAGCGTAGGGGGGGGGGGATTCACAGATACGCAGTATTTT.

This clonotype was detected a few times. CDR3 nucleotides: TGTGCCACCAGCAGCTTTGCCGGGGGGCCTGGTCTTGGCGAGCAGTACTTC. Residues: CATSSFAGGPGLGEQYF. The rearrangement joins TRBV15 to TRBJ2-7; weak D call: TRBD2 (7 bases). Trimming took 3 bases from V and 6 from J, leaving 24 bases between them. CDR1 is LNHNV and CDR2 is YYDKDF in the germline V gene (reference sequence). This CDR3 contains 17 residues.

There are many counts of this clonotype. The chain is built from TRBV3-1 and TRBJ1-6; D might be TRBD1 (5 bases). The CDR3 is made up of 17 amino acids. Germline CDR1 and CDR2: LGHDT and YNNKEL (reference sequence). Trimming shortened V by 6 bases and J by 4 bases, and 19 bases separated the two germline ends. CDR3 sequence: CASSSLGAAGYNSPLHF. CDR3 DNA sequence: TGTGCCAGCAGTTCCCTTGGGGCGGCGGGGTATAATTCACCCCTCCACTTT.

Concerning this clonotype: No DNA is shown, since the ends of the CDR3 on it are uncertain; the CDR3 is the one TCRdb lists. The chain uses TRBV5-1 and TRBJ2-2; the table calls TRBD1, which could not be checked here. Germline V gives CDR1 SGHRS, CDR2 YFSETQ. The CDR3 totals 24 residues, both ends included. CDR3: CASSFPELNEQFFGPGMWTGELFF.

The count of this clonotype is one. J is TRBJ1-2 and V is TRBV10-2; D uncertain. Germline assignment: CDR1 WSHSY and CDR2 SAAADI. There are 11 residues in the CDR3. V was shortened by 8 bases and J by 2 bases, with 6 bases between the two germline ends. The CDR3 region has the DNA TGCGCCAGCGGCCAGAACTATGGCTACACCTTC. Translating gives CASGQNYGYTF.

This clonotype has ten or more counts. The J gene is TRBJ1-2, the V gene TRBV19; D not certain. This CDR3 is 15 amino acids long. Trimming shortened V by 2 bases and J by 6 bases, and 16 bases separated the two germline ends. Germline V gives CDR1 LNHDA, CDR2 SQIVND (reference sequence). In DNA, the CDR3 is TGTGCCAGTAGTATACGAGGGCTTCTGGTGGATGGCTACACCTTC. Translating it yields CASSIRGLLVDGYTF.

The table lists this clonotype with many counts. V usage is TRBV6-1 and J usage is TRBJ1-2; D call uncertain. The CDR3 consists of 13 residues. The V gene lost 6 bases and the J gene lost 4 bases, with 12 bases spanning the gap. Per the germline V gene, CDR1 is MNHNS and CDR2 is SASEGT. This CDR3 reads CASSVDSFYGYTF. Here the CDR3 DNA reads TGTGCCAGCAGCGTGGACTCATTCTATGGCTACACCTTC.